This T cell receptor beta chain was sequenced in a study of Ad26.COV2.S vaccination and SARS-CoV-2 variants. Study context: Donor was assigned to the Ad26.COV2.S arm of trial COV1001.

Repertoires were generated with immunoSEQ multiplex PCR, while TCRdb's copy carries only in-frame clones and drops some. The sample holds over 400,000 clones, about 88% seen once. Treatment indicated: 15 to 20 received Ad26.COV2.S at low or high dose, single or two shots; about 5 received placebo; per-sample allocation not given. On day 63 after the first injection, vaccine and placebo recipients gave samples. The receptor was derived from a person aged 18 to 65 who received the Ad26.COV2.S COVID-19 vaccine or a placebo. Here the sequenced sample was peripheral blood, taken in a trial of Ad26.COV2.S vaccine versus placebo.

The CDR3 is CASSLWGAGNTEAFF. CDR3 in DNA: TGTGCCAGCAGTTTATGGGGGGCGGGGAATACTGAAGCTTTCTTT. The J gene is TRBJ1-1, the V gene TRBV28; tentatively, D is TRBD1 (6 bases). The CDR3 runs to 15 residues. The V gene's germline CDR1 is MDHEN and CDR2 SYDVKM. V gave up 0 bases and J gave up 5 bases, with 13 bases separating them. The full variable domain, rest sourced from reference TRBV28 and TRBJ1-1, is DVKVTQSSRYLVKRTGEKVFLECVQDMDHENMFWYRQDPGLGLRLIYFSYDVKMKEKGDIPEGYSVSREKKERFSLILESASTNQTSMYLCASSLWGAGNTEAFFGQGTRLTVV.